This is a list of T cell receptor beta chains from one sample in a study of chemoradiotherapy in HPV16-positive cancers. Sequencing was performed with immunoSEQ multiplex PCR; in TCRdb, only in-frame clones are kept and a portion is missing. In the table there are fewer than 25,000 clones, around 75% of which are singletons. The biological material was taken from a patient who underwent chemoradiotherapy. These receptors were obtained from a human donor with HPV-associated anogenital cancer. The CDR3 runs from the conserved cysteine through the conserved F or W. Each record gives: D gene, V gene, clone size, CDR3 length, J gene, CDR3 DNA, CDR3 protein. D genes are given only for firm matches. For some rows the clone size is stated as once, few or many, or as a class when expanded; others skip it.

>.|TRBV6-1|.|14|TRBJ2-3
TGTGCCAGCAGTGCCACGGCAGGGGTGGATACGCAGTATTTT
CASSATAGVDTQYF
>.|TRBV5-1|.|19|TRBJ1-3
TGCGCCAGCAGCTTAAGTTTCTCCGGGACGAGAAGGGCTGGAAACACCATATATTTT
CASSLSFSGTRRAGNTIYF
>TRBD1|TRBV11-2|.|16|TRBJ1-3
TGTGCCAGCAGCTTAGATCAGGGGGCGAGAGGAAACACCATATATTTT
CASSLDQGARGNTIYF
>.|TRBV7-9|.|14|TRBJ2-4
TGTGCCAGCAGCTTGGGCAGGGGCGAAAACATTCAGTACTTC
CASSLGRGENIQYF
>TRBD2|TRBV15|.|17|TRBJ2-1
TGTGCCACCAGCAGGAGGAGGGCTAGCGGGATCTACAATGAGCAGTTCTTC
CATSRRRASGIYNEQFF
>.|TRBV5-1|.|13|TRBJ2-3
TGCGCCAGCAGCCGGACCGGCACAGATACGCAGTATTTT
CASSRTGTDTQYF
>.|TRBV7-9|.|14|TRBJ2-7
TGTGCCAGCAGCTTAACCGGGACGCCCTACGAGCAGTACTTC
CASSLTGTPYEQYF
>.|TRBV7-2|few|14|TRBJ2-1
TGTGCCAGCCACAGGGCGGGTCAGGCATGGGAGCAGTTCTTC
CASHRAGQAWEQFF
>TRBD1|TRBV7-2|.|14|TRBJ2-3
TGTGCCAGCAGCCCGGACAGGAGCACAGATACGCAGTATTTT
CASSPDRSTDTQYF
>.|TRBV4-1|.|12|TRBJ2-2
TGCGCCAGCTCCCGTTCGGTCGGGGAGCTGTTTTTT
CASSRSVGELFF
>TRBD2|TRBV7-2|.|16|TRBJ2-1
TGTGCCAGCAATTTAGAGTTGGCTAGCGGGTCGGGGGGGCAGTTCTTC
CASNLELASGSGGQFF
>.|TRBV7-6|.|16|TRBJ1-2
TGTGCCAGCAGCCCCCTTGAGGGGCAGAGTAACTATGGCTACACCTTC
CASSPLEGQSNYGYTF
>.|TRBV15|.|15|TRBJ1-2
TGTGCCACCAGCAGAGATCCTGGGGGGGACTATGGCTACACCTTC
CATSRDPGGDYGYTF
>.|TRBV7-9|.|17|TRBJ1-4
TGTGCCAGCAGCTTTACCTCCCTCCCTCTTCGGACTGAAAAACTGTTTTTT
CASSFTSLPLRTEKLFF
>.|TRBV9|.|16|TRBJ1-4
TGTGCCAGCAGCGGGATAACCTCGGGGTTTGGAGAAAAACTGTTTTTT
CASSGITSGFGEKLFF
>.|TRBV11-2|.|13|TRBJ2-5
TGTGCCAGCAGCCCCGCGCCTGGGGGGACCCAGTACTTC
CASSPAPGGTQYF
>TRBD2|TRBV27|.|14|TRBJ2-7
TGTGCCAGCAGACCTAGCGGCCGCTCCTACGAGCAGTACTTC
CASRPSGRSYEQYF
>.|TRBV30|.|15|TRBJ2-7
TGTGCCTGGAGTGTAGGCTGGGTCGGATACGCCGAGCAGTACTTC
CAWSVGWVGYAEQYF
>.|TRBV18|.|15|TRBJ2-2
TGTGCCAGCTCACCTCCCCACAGGGTACCCGGGGAGCTGTTTTTT
CASSPPHRVPGELFF
>.|TRBV27|.|13|TRBJ2-3
TGTGCCAGCAGATTAGGGGAGACAGATACGCAGTATTTT
CASRLGETDTQYF
>TRBD2|TRBV19|few|13|TRBJ2-1
TGTGCCAGTAGTGAGGGCGCTAGCGGATCCCAGTTCTTC
CASSEGASGSQFF
>TRBD1|TRBV6-1|.|14|TRBJ1-4
TGTGCCAGCAGCCGGGACAGGGCGCAGGAAAAACTGTTTTTT
CASSRDRAQEKLFF
>.|TRBV7-3|.|11|TRBJ2-1
TGTGCCAGCAGCGAGGGATATGAGCAGTTCTTC
CASSEGYEQFF
>TRBD2|TRBV5-1|.|16|TRBJ2-5
TGCGCCAGCAGCGGTACGAGCGGGGGCCTCCATGAGACCCAGTACTTC
CASSGTSGGLHETQYF
>.|TRBV19|.|13|TRBJ2-7
TGTGCCAGTAGTATCGGCGCGTCATACGAGCAGTACTTC
CASSIGASYEQYF
>.|TRBV5-4|.|14|TRBJ2-2
TGTGCCAGCAGCTTGACAGTTAACACCGGGGAGCTGTTTTTT
CASSLTVNTGELFF
>.|TRBV27|once|15|TRBJ2-2
TGTGCCAGCAGTTTTGCTAGCTGGAACACCGGGGAGCTGTTTTTT
CASSFASWNTGELFF
>.|TRBV30|.|13|TRBJ1-5
TGTGCCTGGAGTAGGAGTAGCAATCAGCCCCAGCATTTT
CAWSRSSNQPQHF
>TRBD1|TRBV11-2|.|16|TRBJ2-3
TGTGCCAGCAGCCTGGGGGCAGGGGGTGCAGGAGATACGCAGTATTTT
CASSLGAGGAGDTQYF
>.|TRBV18|few|13|TRBJ1-1
TGTGCCAGCTCACCACCGTCCAAGGATGAAGCTTTCTTT
CASSPPSKDEAFF
>.|TRBV10-3|few|13|TRBJ1-2
TGTGCCATCAGTGAGTCGACGGGGGATGGCTACACCTTC
CAISESTGDGYTF
>TRBD1|TRBV28|.|20|TRBJ1-5
TGTGCCAGCAGTTTATCCCTACTCAACCCCGACAGGGGTAGCAATCAGCCCCAGCATTTT
CASSLSLLNPDRGSNQPQHF
>.|TRBV7-2|.|12|TRBJ2-1
TGTGCCAGCAGCCCCCAGTACAATGAGCAGTTCTTC
CASSPQYNEQFF
>TRBD1|TRBV4-2|once|17|TRBJ1-6
TGTGCCAGCAGCCACACTCGGGACAGGGGATTGAATTCACCCCTCCACTTT
CASSHTRDRGLNSPLHF
>.|TRBV5-6|.|13|TRBJ1-1
TGTGCCAGCAGCTTGGGACAGAGAAGGGCAGCTTTCTTT
CASSLGQRRAAFF
>.|TRBV7-9|once|14|TRBJ1-2
TGTGCCAGCAGCCCTTGGGACGGAATCTATGGCTACACCTTC
CASSPWDGIYGYTF
>.|TRBV7-2|.|13|TRBJ1-5
TGTGCCAGCAGCTCTGGAGGCAATCAGCCCCAGCATTTT
CASSSGGNQPQHF
>.|TRBV15|.|17|TRBJ2-2
TGTGCCACCAGCAGAGATGGGGCAGGGCGGAACACCGGGGAGCTGTTTTTT
CATSRDGAGRNTGELFF
>.|TRBV27|once|13|TRBJ1-1
TGTGCCAGCAGTTTGGACGGGAACACTGAAGCTTTCTTT
CASSLDGNTEAFF
>TRBD2|TRBV28|.|17|TRBJ2-1
TGTGCCAGCAGTAATAATTACGTGCTAGCGGGAAAGGATGAGCAGTTCTTC
CASSNNYVLAGKDEQFF
>.|TRBV27|.|13|TRBJ1-1
TGTGCCAGCAGGAGGGCCCACGGGGGTGAAGCTTTCTTT
CASRRAHGGEAFF
>.|TRBV5-1|.|13|TRBJ1-1
TGCGCCAGCAGCTTGGCTGGGGCTCCGGAAAATATCTTT
CASSLAGAPENIF
>.|TRBV4-2|.|14|TRBJ1-2
.
CASSQDVGQGAHSF
>TRBD1|TRBV19|.|14|TRBJ1-3
TGTGCCAGTACTACGACAGGGACTGGAAACACCATATATTTT
CASTTTGTGNTIYF
>TRBD2|TRBV18|few|20|TRBJ2-7
TGTGCCAGCCCCCTATCTGAGACTAGCGGGGGGCTACTATTCTCCTACGAGCAGTACTTC
CASPLSETSGGLLFSYEQYF